This T cell receptor (beta chain) was recovered during a study of cytomegalovirus exposure and HLA in healthy donors. Points from the study as a whole: The authors confirmed in vitro that a few CMV-associated chains were specific for CMV antigens. The listing of roughly 160 TCR beta chains classed them as cytomegalovirus-associated. Reportedly, diagnosis of cytomegalovirus status by the classifier showed high specificity and sensitivity.

Profiling relied on immunoSEQ multiplex PCR, and the TCRdb table lists in-frame clones only, not all of them. The data show 250,000 to 350,000 clones, approximately 90% seen once. The V gene end was trimmed by 5 bases and the J gene end by 6 bases; junction bases not matched to a gene: 5. Looked up from germline, CDR1 is MNHNY and CDR2 is SVGAGI (reference sequence). CDR3 length: 15 residues. On this clone itself: Its antigen remains unidentified.

The donors formed part of the roughly 110-subject validation cohort, distinct from the roughly 630-subject first cohort. This TCR was sampled from a woman in her late teens or twenties in good health and CMV-seronegative. The sequenced material came from PBMCs. This rearrangement joins TRBV6-6 to TRBJ2-1; 12 nucleotides match TRBD1. The CDR3: CASSEGQGAFNEQFF. The CDR3 region has the DNA TGTGCCAGCAGTGAGGGACAGGGGGCTTTCAATGAGCAGTTCTTC.